The 9 T cell receptor beta chains below all came from one sample that was sequenced in a study of blood T cell repertoires in COVID-19 (dated by TCRdb to about 2020). The library relied on the immunoSEQ multiplex PCR assay. TCRdb stores this immuneACCESS table with in-frame sequences only. Part of the clones is absent; in the studies checked, under half of the shortfall reflects unresolved V genes, and no reason is known for the rest. The sample table lists about 140,000 clones, around 81% of them with a count of one. The leading ten clones occupy approximately 8% of the sample. The sample taken for sequencing was peripheral blood. The source is a human donor in a cohort sampled during active COVID-19.

The chain is built from TRBV7-8 and TRBJ1-1; the D gene is possibly TRBD1 (6 bases). The V end lost 8 bases, the J end lost 0 bases, and 13 bases lay between the germline ends. CDR3 length: 14 residues. Germline V CDR1 and CDR2: SGHVS, FQNEAQ. As DNA, the CDR3 is TGTGCCAGCGGCGTCCAGGGGATGAACACTGAAGCTTTCTTT. Protein sequence: CASGVQGMNTEAFF. Full variable domain (remainder filled in from reference TRBV7-8 and TRBJ1-1): GAGVSQSPRYKVAKRGQDVALRCDPISGHVSLFWYQQALGQGPEFLTYFQNEAQLDKSGLPSDRFFAERPEGSVSTLKIQRTQQEDSAVYLCASGVQGMNTEAFFGQGTRLTVV.

A single count supports this clone. The chain employs TRBV5-6 and TRBJ1-3; D perhaps matches TRBD1 (6 bases). The germline V gene has CDR1 SGHDT and CDR2 YYEEEE. With 0 bases removed from V and 2 bases from J, the gap between germline ends came to 9 bases. The CDR3 covers 15 residues. The CDR3 coding sequence is TGTGCCAGCAGCTTGGGGGGGCAGCCTGGAAACACCATATATTTT. This gives the protein CASSLGGQPGNTIYF.

This rearrangement joins TRBV2 to TRBJ2-4, with TRBD1 identical over 8 bases. Germline V gene lookup returns CDR1 SNHLY and CDR2 FYNNEI. The V segment lost 7 bases and the J segment 1 base; nucleotides outside the gene matches: 3. The CDR3 totals 14 residues. In DNA, the CDR3 is TGTGCCAGCACAGGGGGCTCGGCCAAAAACATTCAGTACTTC. It codes for CASTGGSAKNIQYF.

The rearrangement uses TRBV29-1 and TRBJ2-7, with D perhaps matching TRBD1 (5 bases). Looked up from germline, CDR1 is SQVTM and CDR2 is ANQGSEA. V lost 0 bases to trimming and J lost 5 bases, with 11 bases between them. The CDR3 has 13 amino acids. In DNA, the CDR3 is TGCAGCGTTGAAGACAGGGTTAAGGACGAGCAGTACTTC. It codes for CSVEDRVKDEQYF.

V and J are TRBV2 and TRBJ2-7; 9 positions agree with TRBD2. The CDR3 extends over 15 amino acids. With V trimmed by 2 bases and J by 3 bases, 5 bases remained unmatched. The germline V gene has CDR1 SNHLY and CDR2 FYNNEI. The CDR3 spells CASSESGGSYYEQYF. Written as DNA, the CDR3 is TGTGCCAGCAGTGAAAGCGGGGGGTCCTACTACGAGCAGTACTTC.

This rearrangement joins TRBV9 to TRBJ1-3; D ambiguous. Germline V gives CDR1 SGDLS, CDR2 YYNGEE. The CDR3 runs 18 residues. With 0 bases removed from V and 4 bases from J, the gap between germline ends came to 20 bases. The CDR3 DNA reads as TGTGCCAGCAGCGTAGGGAAAGGGCGGGCCCTCCGGGGAAACACCATATATTTT. It codes for CASSVGKGRALRGNTIYF.

The chain joins TRBV6-5 to TRBJ1-1; D is perhaps TRBD1 (5 bases). Germline loops: CDR1 MNHEY, CDR2 SVGAGI. Trimming left V 0 bases short and J 0 bases short, with 8 bases between. This CDR3 is built from 15 residues. CDR3 nucleotides: TGTGCCAGCAGTTACTCGACAGATTTGAACACTGAAGCTTTCTTT. It is translated as CASSYSTDLNTEAFF.

CDR3 amino acids: CASSKELLSETQYF. CDR3 coding DNA: TGTGCCAGTAGTAAGGAGCTATTGTCCGAGACCCAGTACTTC. J is TRBJ2-5 and V is TRBV19; no clear D. The V end was cut by 4 bases, the J end by 5 bases, with 14 bases between. Germline V gene data show CDR1 as LNHDA and CDR2 as SQIVND (reference sequence). The CDR3 is made up of 14 amino acids.

This chain uses TRBV18 with TRBJ2-1; D not certain. Germline-derived CDR1 and CDR2 are KGHSH and LQKENI. V gave up 4 bases and J gave up 9 bases, with 10 bases separating them. The CDR3 is 12 residues long. The CDR3 is CASSQDNGEQFF. CDR3 bases: TGTGCCAGCTCACAAGACAACGGTGAGCAGTTCTTC.